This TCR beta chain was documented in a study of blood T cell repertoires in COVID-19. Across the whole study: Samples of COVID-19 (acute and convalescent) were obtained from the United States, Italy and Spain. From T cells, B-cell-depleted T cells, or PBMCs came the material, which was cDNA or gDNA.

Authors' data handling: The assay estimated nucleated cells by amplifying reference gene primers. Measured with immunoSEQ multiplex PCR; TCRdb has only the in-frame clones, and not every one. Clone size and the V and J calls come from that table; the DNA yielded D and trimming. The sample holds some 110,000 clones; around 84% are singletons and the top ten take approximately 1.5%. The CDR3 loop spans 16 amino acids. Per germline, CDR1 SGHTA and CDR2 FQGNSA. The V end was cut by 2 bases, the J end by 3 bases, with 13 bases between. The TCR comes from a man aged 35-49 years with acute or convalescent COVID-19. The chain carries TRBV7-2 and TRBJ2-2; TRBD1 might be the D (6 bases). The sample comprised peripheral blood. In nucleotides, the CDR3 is TGTGCCAGCAGCTTACCGCAGGGGTTGGACACCGGGGAGCTGTTTTTT. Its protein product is CASSLPQGLDTGELFF. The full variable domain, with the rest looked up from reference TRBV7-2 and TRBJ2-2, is GAGVSQSPSNKVTEKGKDVELRCDPISGHTALYWYRQSLGQGLEFLIYFQGNSAPDKSGLPSDRFSAERTGGSVSTLTIQRTQQEDSAVYLCASSLPQGLDTGELFFGEGSRLTVL.